This T cell receptor beta chain was found in a study of blood T cell repertoires in COVID-19. Study background: PBMCs, B-cell-depleted T cells, or T cells provided the cDNA or gDNA that made up the material.

The repertoire was sequenced with immunoSEQ multiplex PCR; TCRdb's copy has only in-frame clones and lacks some. The sample consists of about 260,000 clones, around 83% of them appearing once. This TCR was sampled from a man between 18 and 35 years old with active or convalescent COVID-19. Source material: peripheral blood.

The CDR3 DNA is TGTGCCAGCAGTGAAGCCCCCGGGAGTTCCTACGAGCAGTACTTC. This sequence encodes CASSEAPGSSYEQYF. This sequence joins TRBV2 and TRBJ2-7, with a possible D match to TRBD2 (6 bases). With 0 bases removed from V and 1 base from J, the gap between germline ends came to 10 bases. Germline V gene lookup returns CDR1 SNHLY and CDR2 FYNNEI. This CDR3 is 15 amino acids long.